This is a list of T cell receptor beta chains from one sample in a study of CD8 T cells in ankylosing spondylitis. Each CDR3 protein gets one entry after TCRdb re-called the 5' RACE reads with MiXCR. The sample includes approximately 550,000 distinct CDR3 sequences, about 13% of them seen just once. The material sequenced was blood, either unsorted or a sorted T cell fraction (not recorded which). These receptors all come from a male donor with ankylosing spondylitis. Both conserved end residues are part of each CDR3. The D gene is left open where the match is weak. Some rows have no size entry. The others give once, few or many, or a class for an expanded clone.

TRBD1	TRBV5-1	NA	TRBJ2-3	TGCGCCAGCAGCTTGGTTGGGACAGCACCTAGCACAGATACGCAGTATTTT	CASSLVGTAPSTDTQYF
NA	TRBV7-2	NA	TRBJ1-6	TGTGCCAGCAGCCCAAGGGCGGGTAGTTCACCCCTCCACTTT	CASSPRAGSSPLHF
TRBD1	TRBV3-1	few	TRBJ1-1	TGTGCCAGCAGCCAAGGGGACAGGGGGCTCGACACTGAAGCTTTCTTT	CASSQGDRGLDTEAFF
TRBD2	TRBV5-1	many	TRBJ2-2	TGCGCCAGTACCTCTAGCGGGAGTCGCCCCCACACCGGGGAGCTGTTTTTT	CASTSSGSRPHTGELFF
TRBD1	TRBV20-1	NA	TRBJ1-5	TGCAGTGCTAGACTCCCGGGACAGGGCCATCAGCCCCAGCATTTT	CSARLPGQGHQPQHF
NA	TRBV5-1	many	TRBJ2-2	TGCGCCAGCAGTATCGGGCTACTTACCGGGGAGCTGTTTTTT	CASSIGLLTGELFF
TRBD2	TRBV6-4	few	TRBJ2-2	TGTGCCAGCAGTGACTCGACTAGCCGAAACACCGGGGAGCTGTTTTTT	CASSDSTSRNTGELFF
NA	TRBV24-1	few	TRBJ1-5	TGTGCCACCAGTGATTCTCGCCCGGGGCCCCAGCATTTT	CATSDSRPGPQHF
NA	TRBV9	few	TRBJ2-1	TGTGCCAGCAGCGTCGGATCTAGCTCCTACAATGAGCAGTTCTTC	CASSVGSSSYNEQFF
NA	TRBV6-2/TRBV6-3	NA	TRBJ2-4	TGTGCCAGCAGTTACAGGAAACTAGCCAAAAACATTCAGTACTTC	CASSYRKLAKNIQYF
NA	TRBV7-9	once	TRBJ2-1	TGTGCCAGCAGCCCGGGGCTCTTTCCCAGAGGTGAGCAGTTCTTC	CASSPGLFPRGEQFF
NA	TRBV6-1	NA	TRBJ2-5	TGTGCCAGCAGCCGCGGGGGGACAGGTCAAGAGACCCAGTACTTC	CASSRGGTGQETQYF
NA	TRBV5-1	NA	TRBJ2-5	TGCGCCAGCAGCTCGGGGACCTGGCTGGGCCGGAGTCAAGAGACCCAGTACTTC	CASSSGTWLGRSQETQYF
NA	TRBV7-9	NA	TRBJ1-2	TGTGCCACCGTACCAGGTTATGGCTACACCTTC	CATVPGYGYTF
NA	TRBV20-1	few	TRBJ1-5	TGCAGTGCCTTGCCCCCGGCGGGATTTAGCAATCAGCCCCAGCATTTT	CSALPPAGFSNQPQHF
TRBD2	TRBV3-1	few	TRBJ2-1	TGTGCCAGCAGCCAAGGCACAAGACTAGCGGGAGCTCTCAATGAGCAGTTCTTC	CASSQGTRLAGALNEQFF
TRBD1	TRBV10-3	many	TRBJ1-6	TGTGCCATCAGTGAGTCGGCAGGGGGATCAGATAATAATTCACCCCTCCACTTT	CAISESAGGSDNNSPLHF
NA	TRBV11-2	few	TRBJ2-3	TGTGCCAGCAGCTTAAGATTCTCCGGGTCTAGCACAGATACGCAGTATTTT	CASSLRFSGSSTDTQYF
NA	TRBV6-1	NA	TRBJ1-5	TGTGCCAGCCTACGGAGGGGAATGGGGAATCAGCCCCAGCATTTT	CASLRRGMGNQPQHF
NA	TRBV20-1	few	TRBJ1-5	TGCAGTGCTCAAGCCGACGGGACACAAAATCAGCCCCAGCATTTT	CSAQADGTQNQPQHF
TRBD2	TRBV29-1	many	TRBJ2-5	TGCAGCGTTCCCCCGCTAGCGGGGGCCCCGGAGACCCAGTACTTC	CSVPPLAGAPETQYF
NA	TRBV20-1	few	TRBJ2-5	TGCAGTGCTAGCGGGGGAAGGGAGACCCAGTACTTC	CSASGGRETQYF
NA	TRBV5-1	few	TRBJ2-1	TGCGCCAGCAGCGCGTACCCTGGGAGCTCCTACAATGAGCAGTTCTTC	CASSAYPGSSYNEQFF
TRBD2	TRBV20-1	NA	TRBJ2-3	TGCAGTGCTAGCCCGACTAGCGGGAGATCGACAGATACGCAGTATTTT	CSASPTSGRSTDTQYF
TRBD1	TRBV6-5	few	TRBJ2-1	TGTGCCAGCAGTTTCCATTCTGCAGGGGGCGGTGAGCAGTTCTTC	CASSFHSAGGGEQFF
NA	TRBV20-1	few	TRBJ1-5	TGCAGTGCTAGACCATGGCGGTGGAGCAATCAGCCCCAGCATTTT	CSARPWRWSNQPQHF
NA	TRBV9	NA	TRBJ2-2	TGTGCCAGCAGCGGACAGGGAGGGTCCGGGGAGCTGTTTTTT	CASSGQGGSGELFF
NA	TRBV6-1	many	TRBJ1-5	TGTGCCAGCAGTGAAGCGTCGGTTCCTTCGCCCCAGCATTTT	CASSEASVPSPQHF
NA	TRBV10-3	few	TRBJ2-1	TGTGCCATCAGTGAGTTGGAAGGCGGAATCAATGAGCAGTTCTTC	CAISELEGGINEQFF
NA	TRBV7-2	NA	TRBJ2-1	TGTGCCAGCCGACACTTACAGGGATTTACCTACAATGAGCAGTTCTTC	CASRHLQGFTYNEQFF
TRBD2	TRBV29-1	few	TRBJ2-1	TGCAGCGTTGGCCTAGCGGGGTGGAATGAGCAGTTCTTC	CSVGLAGWNEQFF
TRBD1	TRBV29-1	NA	TRBJ2-7	TGCAGCGTTGAGGGACAGGGCTACGAGCAGTACTTC	CSVEGQGYEQYF
NA	TRBV2	NA	TRBJ1-5	TGTGCCAGCAGTTCTCAACAGCCGAAGGATCAGCCCCAGCATTTT	CASSSQQPKDQPQHF
NA	TRBV29-1	NA	TRBJ2-1	TGCAGCGTTGAAGGCCCCCGAGGGGGAGGATTCAATGAGCAGTTCTTC	CSVEGPRGGGFNEQFF
TRBD1	TRBV11-2	NA	TRBJ2-2	TGTGCCAGCAGCTTAGATCAGGGGGCCGGGGAGCTGTTTTTT	CASSLDQGAGELFF
TRBD2	TRBV4-1	few	TRBJ2-1	TGCGCCAGCAGCCAAGGTAGCGGGATTGACAATGAGCAGTTCTTC	CASSQGSGIDNEQFF
NA	TRBV6-1	few	TRBJ1-2	TGTGCCAGTGACACGGGGTATGCGTTCTATGGCTACACCTTC	CASDTGYAFYGYTF
NA	TRBV20-1	few	TRBJ2-3	TGCAGTGCTGGCGCCTCGAGCGCGAGCACAGATACGCAGTATTTT	CSAGASSASTDTQYF
TRBD1	TRBV5-1	few	TRBJ2-3	TGCGCCAGCAGCTTGCCCGGACAGGTTATCAATACGCAGTATTTT	CASSLPGQVINTQYF
TRBD2	TRBV4-1	NA	TRBJ2-1	TGCGCCAGCAGCGTAGTGCGAGCGGGGATCTTTTACAATGAGCAGTTCTTC	CASSVVRAGIFYNEQFF
TRBD2	TRBV11-2	NA	TRBJ2-1	TGTGCCAGCAGCCTCCGCGGGAGGAACCACAATGAGCAGTTCTTC	CASSLRGRNHNEQFF
NA	TRBV25-1	few	TRBJ1-2	TGTGCCAGCAGTGAATGGGCCGCAAATGGCTACACCTTC	CASSEWAANGYTF
NA	TRBV20-1	few	TRBJ1-6	TGCAGTGCTAGGGTGGCCGTGCCATATAATTCACCCCTCCACTTT	CSARVAVPYNSPLHF